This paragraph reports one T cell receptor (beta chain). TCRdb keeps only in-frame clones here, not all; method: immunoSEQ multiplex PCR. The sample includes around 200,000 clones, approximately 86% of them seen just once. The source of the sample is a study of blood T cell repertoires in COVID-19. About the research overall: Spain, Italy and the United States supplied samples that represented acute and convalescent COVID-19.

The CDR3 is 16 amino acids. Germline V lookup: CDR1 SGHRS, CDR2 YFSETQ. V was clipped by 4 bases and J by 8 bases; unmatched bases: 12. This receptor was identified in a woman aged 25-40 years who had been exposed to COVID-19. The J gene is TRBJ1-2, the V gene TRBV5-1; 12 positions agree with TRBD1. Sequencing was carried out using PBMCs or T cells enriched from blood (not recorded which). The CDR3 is CASSPGQGAGNGGYTF. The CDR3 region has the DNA TGCGCCAGCAGCCCGGGACAGGGGGCGGGCAATGGCGGCTACACCTTC.